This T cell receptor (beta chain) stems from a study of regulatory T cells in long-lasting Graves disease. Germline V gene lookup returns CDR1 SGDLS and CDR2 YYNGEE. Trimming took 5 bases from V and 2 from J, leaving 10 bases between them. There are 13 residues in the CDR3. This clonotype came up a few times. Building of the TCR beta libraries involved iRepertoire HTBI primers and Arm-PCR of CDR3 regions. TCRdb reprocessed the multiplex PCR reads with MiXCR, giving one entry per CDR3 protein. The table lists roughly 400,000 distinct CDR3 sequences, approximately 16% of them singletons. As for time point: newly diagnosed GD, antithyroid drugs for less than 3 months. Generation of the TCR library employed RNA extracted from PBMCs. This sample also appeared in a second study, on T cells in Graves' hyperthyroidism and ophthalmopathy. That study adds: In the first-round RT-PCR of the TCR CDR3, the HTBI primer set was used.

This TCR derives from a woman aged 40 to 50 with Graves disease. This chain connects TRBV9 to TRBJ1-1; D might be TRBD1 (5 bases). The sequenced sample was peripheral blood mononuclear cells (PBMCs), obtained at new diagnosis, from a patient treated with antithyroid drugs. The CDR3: CASSAGGNTEAFF. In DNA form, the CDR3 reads TGTGCCAGCAGTGCTGGGGGTAACACTGAAGCTTTCTTT.